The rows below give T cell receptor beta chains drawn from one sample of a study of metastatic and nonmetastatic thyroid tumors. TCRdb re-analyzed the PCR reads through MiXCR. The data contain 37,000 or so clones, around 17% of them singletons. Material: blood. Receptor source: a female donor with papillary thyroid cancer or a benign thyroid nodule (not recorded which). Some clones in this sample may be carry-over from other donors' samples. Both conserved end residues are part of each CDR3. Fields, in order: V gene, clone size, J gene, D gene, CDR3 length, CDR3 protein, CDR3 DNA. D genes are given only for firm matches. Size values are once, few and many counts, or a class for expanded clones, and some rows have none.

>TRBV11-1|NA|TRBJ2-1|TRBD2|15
CASSPSGLVYNEQFF
TGTGCCAGCAGCCCGTCTGGACTAGTCTACAATGAGCAGTTCTTC
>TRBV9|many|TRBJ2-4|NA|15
CASSVVGSAKNIQYF
TGTGCCAGCAGCGTAGTCGGGAGTGCCAAAAACATTCAGTACTTC
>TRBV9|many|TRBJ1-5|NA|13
CASSVGPGQPQHF
TGTGCCAGCAGCGTAGGACCCGGACAGCCCCAGCATTTT
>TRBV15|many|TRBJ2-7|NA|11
CATRDNYEQYF
TGTGCCACCCGGGACAACTACGAGCAGTACTTC
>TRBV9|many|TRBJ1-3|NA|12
CASSVGGNTIYF
TGTGCCAGCAGCGTAGGAGGAAACACCATATATTTT
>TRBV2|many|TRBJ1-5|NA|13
CASSDQGGRAQHF
TGTGCCAGCAGTGATCAGGGAGGCAGGGCCCAGCATTTT
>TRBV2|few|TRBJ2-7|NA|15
CASSDVVPTSYEQYF
TGTGCCAGCAGTGATGTGGTGCCGACTTCCTACGAGCAGTACTTC
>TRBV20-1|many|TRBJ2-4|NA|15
CSAWDSLETKNIQYF
TGCAGTGCTTGGGACTCTCTGGAGACCAAAAACATTCAGTACTTC
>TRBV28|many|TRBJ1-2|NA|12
CASWVGNYGYTF
TGTGCCAGCTGGGTGGGGAACTATGGCTACACCTTC
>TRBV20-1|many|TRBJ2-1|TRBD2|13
CSALLAGGREQFF
TGCAGTGCCCTACTAGCGGGAGGTCGGGAGCAGTTCTTC
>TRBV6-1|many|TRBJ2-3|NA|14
CAIGRDLSTDTQYF
TGTGCCATAGGCAGGGATTTGAGCACAGATACGCAGTATTTT
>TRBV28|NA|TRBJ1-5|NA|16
CASSPFSGQGNHPQHF
TGTGCCAGCAGTCCCTTCAGTGGGCAGGGGAATCATCCCCAGCATTTT
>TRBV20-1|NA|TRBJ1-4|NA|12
CSAHGFQEKLFF
TGCAGTGCCCATGGGTTTCAGGAAAAACTGTTTTTT
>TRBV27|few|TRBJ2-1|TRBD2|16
CASSPGTSAKYNEQFF
TGTGCCAGCAGTCCGGGGACTAGTGCAAAATATAATGAGCAGTTCTTC
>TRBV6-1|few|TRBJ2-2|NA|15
CASSDELGSIGELFF
TGTGCCAGCAGTGATGAGCTGGGTTCTATCGGGGAGCTGTTTTTT
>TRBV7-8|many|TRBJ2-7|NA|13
CASSWESSYEQYF
TGTGCCAGCAGCTGGGAAAGCTCCTACGAGCAGTACTTC
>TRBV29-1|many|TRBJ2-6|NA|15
CSVEDRASGANVLTF
TGCAGCGTTGAAGATCGAGCCTCTGGGGCCAACGTCCTGACTTTC
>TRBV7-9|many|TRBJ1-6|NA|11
CASSPDSPLHF
TGTGCCAGCAGCCCCGATTCACCCCTCCACTTT
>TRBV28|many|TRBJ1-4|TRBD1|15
CASSTQTGFNEKLFF
TGTGCCAGCAGTACGCAGACAGGGTTTAATGAAAAACTGTTTTTT
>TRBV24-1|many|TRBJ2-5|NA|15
CATSGTQEIQETQYF
TGTGCCACCAGTGGAACACAGGAGATTCAAGAGACCCAGTACTTC
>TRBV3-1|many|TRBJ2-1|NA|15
CASSLSDSSYNEQFF
TGTGCCAGCAGCCTCAGCGACAGCTCCTACAATGAGCAGTTCTTC
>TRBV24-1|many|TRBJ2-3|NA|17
CATSDPRTARVPDTQYF
TGTGCCACCAGTGATCCGCGAACGGCCAGGGTCCCAGATACGCAGTATTTT
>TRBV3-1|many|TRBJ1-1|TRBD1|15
CASSPRRTGSTEAFF
TGTGCCAGCAGCCCAAGAAGGACAGGGAGTACTGAAGCTTTCTTT
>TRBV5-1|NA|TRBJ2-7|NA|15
CASSLNLTVSYGQYF
TGCGCCAGCAGCTTGAATCTGACAGTCTCCTACGGGCAGTACTTC
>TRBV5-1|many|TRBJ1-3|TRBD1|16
CASSSTGPDSGNTIYF
TGCGCCAGCAGCTCGACAGGGCCCGACTCTGGAAACACCATATATTTT
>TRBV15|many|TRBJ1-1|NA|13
CATSRDVHSEAFF
TGTGCCACCAGCAGAGATGTGCACAGTGAAGCTTTCTTT
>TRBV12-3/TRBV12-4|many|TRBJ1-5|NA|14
CASSFQGFNQPQHF
TGTGCCAGCAGTTTTCAGGGCTTCAATCAGCCCCAGCATTTT
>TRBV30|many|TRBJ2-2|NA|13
CAWVGGNTGELFF
TGTGCCTGGGTGGGGGGGAACACCGGGGAGCTGTTTTTT
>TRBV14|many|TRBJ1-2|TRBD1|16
CASSHYAGQAANGYTF
TGTGCCAGCAGCCACTACGCGGGACAGGCAGCAAATGGCTACACCTTC
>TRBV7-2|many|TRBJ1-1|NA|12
CASSRASTEAFF
TGTGCCAGCAGCCGGGCGAGCACTGAAGCTTTCTTT
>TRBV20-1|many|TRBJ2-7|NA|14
CSASGPVTSYEQYF
TGCAGTGCTAGTGGTCCGGTCACCTCCTACGAGCAGTACTTC
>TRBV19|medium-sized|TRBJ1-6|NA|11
CASSDSGTVRF
TGTGCCAGTAGTGATTCCGGGACGGTGCGCTTT
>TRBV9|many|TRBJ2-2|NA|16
CASSVVIDLPTGELFF
TGTGCCAGCAGCGTAGTTATAGACTTACCCACCGGGGAGCTGTTTTTT
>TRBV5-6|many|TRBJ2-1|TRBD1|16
CASSHTLQGSYNEQFF
TGTGCCAGCAGCCACACCCTACAGGGGTCCTACAATGAGCAGTTCTTC
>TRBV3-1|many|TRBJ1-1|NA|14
CASSPQGRASEAFF
TGTGCCAGCAGTCCCCAGGGCCGGGCGTCTGAAGCTTTCTTT
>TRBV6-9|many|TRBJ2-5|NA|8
CPRWAQYF
TGTCCCCGATGGGCCCAGTACTTC
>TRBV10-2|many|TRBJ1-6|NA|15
CASSDPGRHSSPLHF
TGCGCCAGCAGTGACCCAGGGAGGCATAGTTCACCCCTCCACTTT